This T cell receptor beta chain was identified during a study of CD8 T cells in Susac syndrome. With random hexamers, roughly 0.5 to 1 ug RNA was reverse transcribed. One entry per CDR3 protein, called by TCRdb with MiXCR from the immunoSEQ multiplex PCR reads. The repertoire holds around 170,000 distinct CDR3 sequences, with about 96% as singletons. V was clipped by 6 bases and J by 8 bases; unmatched bases: 15. The CDR3 is 16 amino acids. V usage is TRBV12-3 or TRBV12-4 and J usage is TRBJ1-2; 10 bases line up with TRBD1. Sequenced sample: CD4+ T cells from PBMCs. The source is a human donor with Susac syndrome. This CDR3 reads CASSVQWDRGSLGYTF. In DNA, the CDR3 is TGTGCCAGCAGCGTACAATGGGACAGGGGATCCTTGGGCTACACCTTC.